This passage covers 4 T cell receptor beta chains from one sample sequenced in a study of shared clonotypes between healthy human individuals. TCRdb keeps only in-frame clones here, not all; method: immunoSEQ multiplex PCR. The table records approximately 530,000 clones, 95% to 97% of them present only once. The sequenced sample was naive CD4+ T cells sorted from blood. The subset denotes: CD45RA+ positively selected. The receptors derive from a woman in her twenties or thirties in good health.

The chain couples TRBV7-9 to TRBJ2-3, with 7 bases identical to TRBD2. This CDR3 spans 15 amino acids. Germline V gene lookup returns CDR1 SEHNR and CDR2 FQNEAQ (reference sequence). Trimming took 5 bases from V and 0 from J; bases not matched to a gene: 5. Here the CDR3 DNA reads TGTGCCAGCAGCCGGCGGGAGACTAGCACAGATACGCAGTATTTT. Translated: CASSRRETSTDTQYF.

This chain uses TRBV9 with TRBJ2-1, with TRBD2 matching 14 bases. This CDR3 comprises 15 residues. Germline V gene sequence: CDR1 SGDLS, CDR2 YYNGEE. Losses at the gene ends were 2 bases for V and 9 bases for J; bases not matched to a gene: 4. CDR3 coding DNA: TGTGCCAGCAGCGTTTGGACTAGCGGGAGGATTGAGCAGTTCTTC. Translation: CASSVWTSGRIEQFF.

V gene TRBV6-5 combines with J gene TRBJ1-2; no definite D call. This CDR3 contains 14 residues. From germline, CDR1 is MNHEY and CDR2 SVGAGI. V was cut by 0 bases and J by 4 bases, with 9 bases left in between. The CDR3 DNA reads as TGTGCCAGCAGTTACTCCTGGGCGGCCTATGGCTACACCTTC. It codes for CASSYSWAAYGYTF.

This rearrangement joins TRBV5-6 to TRBJ2-6; maybe TRBD1 (6 bases). CDR1 is SGHDT, CDR2 YYEEEE, per germline. This CDR3 contains 16 residues. V was shortened by 7 bases and J by 0 bases, with 14 bases between the two germline ends. CDR3 loop: CASSRTVSSGANVLTF. DNA of the CDR3: TGTGCCAGCTCACGGACAGTGTCCTCTGGGGCCAACGTCCTGACTTTC.